The 14 T cell receptor beta chains below all came from one sample that was sequenced in a study of CD8 T cells in Susac syndrome. Random-hexamer reverse transcription was applied to 0.5 to 1 ug RNA. TCRdb analysed the immunoSEQ multiplex PCR reads with MiXCR anew, one entry per CDR3 protein. Of some 300,000 distinct CDR3 sequences in the sample, around 91% were seen once. Sequenced sample: CD8+ T cells from PBMCs. The receptor source for this set is a human donor with multiple sclerosis.

The rearrangement links TRBV6-5 to TRBJ1-1; the D is unclear. The V and J ends lost 2 bases and 5 bases respectively, with 15 bases between them. The CDR3 has 15 amino acids. Germline V gene data show CDR1 as MNHEY and CDR2 as SVGAGI. The CDR3: CASSYTYRHGTEAFF. The CDR3 region has the DNA TGTGCCAGCAGTTACACCTACCGCCATGGGACTGAAGCTTTCTTT.

The rearrangement uses TRBV29-1 and TRBJ2-3, with a weak D call TRBD1 (6 bases). Trimming took 6 bases from V and 1 from J, leaving 11 bases between them. There are 13 residues in the CDR3. The germline gives CDR1 SQVTM, CDR2 ANQGSEA. CDR3: CSVSGTRTDTQYF. The DNA of the CDR3 is TGCAGCGTCTCCGGGACACGCACAGATACGCAGTATTTT.

The J gene is TRBJ1-2, the V gene TRBV25-1; 7 bases agree with TRBD1. Trimming cost V 8 bases and J 4 bases; bases outside gene matches: 10. This CDR3 is built from 14 residues. The germline V gene has CDR1 MGHDK and CDR2 SYGVNS. The CDR3, as DNA: TGTGCCAGCTATGATACGGGACAGCCCTATGGCTACACCTTC. Translating gives CASYDTGQPYGYTF.

V is TRBV25-1 and J is TRBJ1-1; no firm D call. Germline V CDR1 and CDR2: MGHDK, SYGVNS. CDR3 length: 13 residues. The CDR3, as DNA: TGTGCTTCCGAGGTGAACGGAAACACTGAAGCTTTCTTT. Residues: CASEVNGNTEAFF.

The rearrangement links TRBV9 to TRBJ2-3; D uncertain. The V end was cut by 0 bases, the J end by 1 base, with 3 bases between. Germline V lookup: CDR1 SGDLS, CDR2 YYNGEE. The CDR3 consists of 13 residues. CDR3: CASSVDGTDTQYF. DNA of the CDR3: TGTGCCAGCAGCGTAGATGGCACAGATACGCAGTATTTT.

The chain uses TRBV6-5 and TRBJ1-2; D is undetermined. Deletions cut 0 bases from V and 7 bases from J, with 9 bases between. This CDR3 has 13 residues. Germline V CDR1 and CDR2: MNHEY, SVGAGI. CDR3 DNA: TGTGCCAGCAGTTACTCGGAAGATAGTGGCTACACCTTC. Protein sequence: CASSYSEDSGYTF.

The chain recombines TRBV20-1 with TRBJ2-7; unclear D gene. The germline CDR1 and CDR2 sequences are DFQATT and SNEGSKA (reference sequence). Trimming took 1 base from V and 4 from J, leaving 8 bases between them. This CDR3 has 12 amino acids. CDR3 nucleotides: TGCAGTGCTAGAGCATCAGGATACGAGCAGTACTTC. Translated: CSARASGYEQYF.

The genes are TRBV6-4 and TRBJ2-3, with D perhaps assigned TRBD1 or TRBD2 (5 bases each). Trimming removed 2 bases from V and 2 bases from J, with 8 bases in between. Per the germline V gene, CDR1 is MRHNA and CDR2 is SNTAGT. CDR3 length equals 14 residues. This CDR3 reads CASSDGGNTDTQYF. The CDR3 DNA reads as TGTGCCAGCAGTGACGGGGGAAACACAGATACGCAGTATTTT.

This clonotype occurred once. V usage is TRBV30 and J usage is TRBJ1-5; 8 nucleotides align to TRBD1. The V gene's germline CDR1 is GTSNPN and CDR2 SVGIG (reference sequence). The V gene end was trimmed by 4 bases and the J gene end by 1 base; junction bases not matched to a gene: 6. The length of the CDR3 is 15 residues. This CDR3 is CAWTQGAQSNQPQHF. The DNA of the CDR3 is TGTGCCTGGACGCAGGGGGCGCAAAGCAATCAGCCCCAGCATTTT.

This clonotype was recorded a few times. This sequence joins TRBV3-1 and TRBJ2-7; 10 bases match TRBD2. J was trimmed by 4 bases and V by 6 bases; bases with no gene match: 6. The germline CDR1 and CDR2 sequences are LGHDT and YNNKEL (reference sequence). The CDR3 spans 14 residues. In DNA form, the CDR3 reads TGTGCCAGCAGTCCCCTAGCGGGGGCTTACGAGCAGTACTTC. It encodes CASSPLAGAYEQYF.

The rearrangement links TRBV28 to TRBJ2-3; D remains ambiguous. The CDR3 length is 13 residues. Germline-derived CDR1 and CDR2 are MDHEN and SYDVKM. V lost 2 bases and J 2 bases, leaving 5 bases between the germline ends. The CDR3 spells CASSLTHTDTQYF. The CDR3 DNA reads as TGTGCCAGCAGTTTAACCCACACAGATACGCAGTATTTT.

V usage is TRBV20-1 and J usage is TRBJ2-3, with 10 bases matching TRBD1. The CDR3 has 14 amino acids. CDR1 is DFQATT, CDR2 SNEGSKA, per germline (reference sequence). Germline trimming cut 5 bases from V and 2 bases from J; bases unmatched to any gene: 4. The CDR3 sequence: CSAYRQGATDTQYF. In nucleotides, the CDR3 is TGCAGTGCTTATCGACAGGGGGCCACAGATACGCAGTATTTT.

This clonotype was counted only a few times. The rearrangement joins TRBV25-1 to TRBJ2-7; a possible D gene is TRBD2 (7 bases). Germline CDR1 reads MGHDK; CDR2 reads SYGVNS. The CDR3 totals 16 residues. V lost 1 base, J lost 0 bases, and 13 bases lay in between. In DNA, the CDR3 is TGTGCCAGCAGTGAATCACAGGGACTAAGCTCCTACGAGCAGTACTTC. It is translated as CASSESQGLSSYEQYF.

The V and J genes are TRBV7-9 and TRBJ2-1; TRBD2 aligns across 10 bases. The CDR3 is 16 residues long. Unmatched junction bases numbered 10, after V lost 5 bases and J lost 6 bases. Germline V CDR1 and CDR2: SEHNR, FQNEAQ (reference sequence). CDR3 protein: CASSKIPGLAPNEQFF. The CDR3 DNA reads as TGTGCCAGCAGCAAGATCCCGGGACTAGCGCCCAATGAGCAGTTCTTC. Full variable domain (rest looked up from reference TRBV7-9 and TRBJ2-1): DTGVSQNPRHKITKRGQNVTFRCDPISEHNRLYWYRQTLGQGPEFLTYFQNEAQLEKSRLLSDRFSAERPKGSFSTLEIQRTEQGDSAMYLCASSKIPGLAPNEQFFGPGTRLTVL.